The 31 T cell receptor beta chains listed next were all sequenced from one sample in a study of quantifying T cell responses using KT2 cells. The overall study: TCR alpha and beta constant-region primers primed reverse transcription of RNA.

A single-stranded UMI oligo with SP2 sequence was ligated to cDNA 3' ends. An equimolar mix of RC1.1 and RC1.2 primed the beta chain across TRBC1 and TRBC2. TCRdb redid the calling of the UMI-ligation and nested PCR reads with MiXCR, one entry per CDR3 protein. Of tens of thousands of distinct CDR3 sequences listed, roughly 11% are singletons. Sequenced: PBMCs spiked with cells of the T cell clone KT2. These receptors were obtained from a human donor.

This clonotype was recorded many times. The chain carries TRBV6-4 and TRBJ2-3; 8 nucleotides match TRBD2. Germline V gene lookup returns CDR1 MRHNA and CDR2 SNTAGT. The length of the CDR3 is 14 residues. Unmatched junction bases numbered 0, after V lost 3 bases and J lost 1 base. The CDR3 nucleotides are TGTGCCAGCAGTGAGCGGGGGGGCACAGATACGCAGTATTTT. Translation gives CASSERGGTDTQYF.

The chain has TRBV4-1 and TRBJ2-7; 9 positions agree with TRBD1. Trimming took 0 bases from V and 6 from J; bases not matched to a gene: 12. Germline lookup yields CDR1 MGHRA and CDR2 YSYEKL. This CDR3 has 17 residues. CDR3 bases: TGCGCCAGCAGCCAAGACCACGGGACAGGGAACATACCCGAGCAGTACTTC. Amino acids: CASSQDHGTGNIPEQYF.

This clonotype has ten or more counts. The chain joins TRBV6-1 to TRBJ1-5; no clear D. The V gene lost 7 bases and the J gene lost 9 bases, with 22 bases spanning the gap. The CDR3 length is 15 residues. Per germline, CDR1 MNHNS and CDR2 SASEGT. In DNA, the CDR3 is TGTGCCAGCACCGGCCCCCCTGACCGGTTGGGGCCCCAGCATTTT. Translating gives CASTGPPDRLGPQHF.

This clonotype came up many times. V usage is TRBV10-3 and J usage is TRBJ2-3; 8 nucleotides line up with TRBD2. The germline V gene has CDR1 ENHRY and CDR2 SYGVKD. J gave up 4 bases and V 3 bases, and 6 bases lay outside the gene matches. CDR3 length equals 15 residues. CDR3 in amino acids: CAISDAAGDPDTQYF. CDR3 DNA: TGTGCCATCAGTGATGCAGCGGGAGACCCAGATACGCAGTATTTT.

This clonotype was seen at least ten times. The CDR3, as DNA: TGTGCCAGCAGTGAACTAGTCGGGTACGCAAACTACGAGCAGTACTTC. As protein: CASSELVGYANYEQYF. The rearrangement links TRBV6-1 to TRBJ2-7; D is unresolved. V lost 2 bases, J lost 3 bases, and 17 bases lay in between. CDR3 length equals 16 residues. From germline, CDR1 is MNHNS and CDR2 SASEGT.

This clonotype was seen repeatedly, ten times or more. This sequence joins TRBV4-1 and TRBJ2-5, with D perhaps matching TRBD1 (5 bases). The CDR3 is made up of 14 amino acids. V was shortened by 3 bases and J by 5 bases, with 13 bases between the two germline ends. CDR1 is MGHRA, CDR2 YSYEKL, per germline. CDR3 region: CASSQGLLQETQYF. The CDR3 region has the DNA TGCGCCAGCAGCCAGGGGCTGCTGCAGGAGACCCAGTACTTC.

This clonotype was detected many times. This rearrangement joins TRBV11-3 to TRBJ2-7; 11 bases match TRBD2. Germline CDR1 reads SGHNT; CDR2 reads YENEEA. The trim removed 3 bases at V and 4 bases at J, leaving 5 bases unmatched. CDR3 length: 15 residues. The CDR3 is CASSFLTSGRYEQYF. In DNA, the CDR3 is TGTGCCAGCAGCTTCCTAACTAGCGGGAGATACGAGCAGTACTTC.

The rearrangement joins TRBV27 to TRBJ1-1; the D is unclear. The CDR3 covers 15 residues. V lost 8 bases, J lost 4 bases, and 20 bases lay in between. Germline-derived CDR1 and CDR2 are MNHEY and SMNVEV (reference sequence). CDR3 nucleotides: TGTGCCAGCCGCCCCAGGACCACTGTTAGCACTGAAGCTTTCTTT. Translated, it gives CASRPRTTVSTEAFF.

This clonotype was seen only a few times. V is TRBV12-2 and J is TRBJ2-3. TRBV12-2 is given as a pseudogene. This CDR3 has 15 amino acids. The CDR3 sequence: CASRRTAHRTDTQYF. The CDR3 nucleotides are TGTGCAAGTCGCCGCACAGCGCACCGCACAGATACGCAGTATTTT.

The chain uses TRBV11-2 and TRBJ1-2, with 10 positions matching TRBD1. The length of the CDR3 is 14 residues. Germline V lookup: CDR1 SGHAT, CDR2 FQNNGV. With 4 bases clipped from V and 4 bases from J, the junction kept 3 bases outside the gene matches. CDR3 amino acids: CASSSGTGAYGYTF. CDR3 in DNA: TGTGCCAGCAGCTCAGGGACAGGGGCCTATGGCTACACCTTC. The variable domain in full, completed from reference TRBV11-2 and TRBJ1-2, reads EAGVAQSPRYKIIEKRQSVAFWCNPISGHATLYWYQQILGQGPKLLIQFQNNGVVDDSQLPKDRFSAERLKGVDSTLKIQPAKLEDSAVYLCASSSGTGAYGYTFGSGTRLTVV.

This clonotype turned up a few times. This rearrangement joins TRBV27 to TRBJ1-5; 7 bases align to TRBD1. The germline V gene encodes CDR1 MNHEY and CDR2 SMNVEV (reference sequence). Trimming removed 5 bases from V and 5 bases from J; junction bases left unmatched: 12. This CDR3 is 16 amino acids long. Here the CDR3 DNA reads TGTGCCAGCAGTCACCGGACAGGACAAGGCGATCAGCCCCAGCATTTT. It translates to CASSHRTGQGDQPQHF.

The V call is TRBV7-9, the J call TRBJ2-1; D gene unclear. The V end was cut by 1 base, the J end by 7 bases, with 5 bases between. This CDR3 has 12 residues. Germline V gives CDR1 SEHNR, CDR2 FQNEAQ (reference sequence). The CDR3 protein is CASSLGVNEQFF. The CDR3 nucleotides are TGTGCCAGCAGCTTAGGGGTTAATGAGCAGTTCTTC.

This chain links TRBV12-3 or TRBV12-4 with TRBJ1-3; D gene uncertain. Between the trimmed V and J ends, which lost 1 base and 4 bases, there was a span of 11 bases. This CDR3 contains 15 residues. The CDR3 DNA sequence: TGTGCCAGCAGTTTAGAGGTTTTGACCGGAAACACCATATATTTT. This encodes CASSLEVLTGNTIYF.

This chain uses TRBV6-6 with TRBJ2-3, with D tentatively TRBD1 or TRBD2 (5 bases each). The CDR3 spans 13 residues. Trimming shortened V by 6 bases and J by 6 bases, and 13 bases separated the two germline ends. Germline lookup yields CDR1 MNHNY and CDR2 SVGAGI (reference sequence). CDR3 region: CASRTGWGDTQYF. The CDR3 bases are TGTGCCAGCAGAACCGGTTGGGGGGATACGCAGTATTTT.

This clonotype has a count of ten or more. The rearrangement uses TRBV20-1 and TRBJ1-1; 7 bases are shared with TRBD1. Trimming at V came to 5 bases and at J to 2 bases, leaving 8 bases not matched to a gene. Germline CDR1 and CDR2: DFQATT and SNEGSKA (reference sequence). The CDR3 is made up of 14 amino acids. CDR3 DNA sequence: TGCAGTGCTCTACCGACAGGGTACAACACTGAAGCTTTCTTT. This translates into CSALPTGYNTEAFF.

This clonotype was seen many times. V is TRBV15 and J is TRBJ2-7, with 7 bases matching TRBD2. The CDR3 extends over 16 amino acids. Germline loops: CDR1 LNHNV, CDR2 YYDKDF (reference sequence). V lost 1 base to trimming and J lost 1 base; unmatched junction nucleotides: 7. The CDR3 DNA is TGTGCCACCAGCAGAGGGGGAGGGTTGGGGTCCTACGAGCAGTACTTC. As protein: CATSRGGGLGSYEQYF.

The rearrangement joins TRBV5-1 to TRBJ2-7; tentative D call: TRBD2 (5 bases). This CDR3 is built from 13 residues. Germline V gene sequence: CDR1 SGHRS, CDR2 YFSETQ. Trimming left V 2 bases short and J 1 base short, with 7 bases between. The CDR3 DNA is TGCGCCAGCAGCTTCTCGGGGTCCTACGAGCAGTACTTC. It translates to CASSFSGSYEQYF.

This chain connects TRBV5-4 to TRBJ1-1; 7 bases are shared with TRBD1. The CDR3 consists of 15 residues. The ends lost 4 bases at V and 7 bases at J; junction bases unmatched: 13. Germline V CDR1 and CDR2: SGHNT, YYREEE (reference sequence). This CDR3 is CASSLPRQGMGEAFF. In DNA, the CDR3 is TGTGCCAGCAGCCTACCTAGACAGGGCATGGGTGAAGCTTTCTTT.

This clonotype was seen ten or more times. The rearrangement joins TRBV6-5 to TRBJ2-3; the match to TRBD2 covers 7 bases. CDR3 length equals 15 residues. Losses at the gene ends were 6 bases for V and 2 bases for J; bases not matched to a gene: 8. CDR1 is MNHEY, CDR2 SVGAGI, per germline. CDR3 in amino acids: CASRVLAGDTDTQYF. CDR3 bases: TGTGCCAGCAGAGTTTTGGCGGGAGACACAGATACGCAGTATTTT.

This clonotype is termed medium-sized (0.01 to 0.1%). This chain links TRBV21-1 with TRBJ2-3; the tabulated D call, TRBD1, remains unverified against the DNA. TRBV21-1 is a known pseudogene. The CDR3 runs to 15 residues. CDR3 DNA: TGTGCCAGCAGCAACGGGACACCCTGCACAGATACGCAGTATTTT. This translates into CASSNGTPCTDTQYF.

This clonotype was seen a few times. This chain links TRBV29-1 with TRBJ1-1; D gene unclear. The V end was cut by 4 bases, the J end by 0 bases, with 9 bases between. The length of the CDR3 is 13 residues. The germline gives CDR1 SQVTM, CDR2 ANQGSEA. CDR3 protein: CSVARVLNTEAFF. For the CDR3, the DNA is TGCAGCGTTGCCCGGGTTCTGAACACTGAAGCTTTCTTT.

This clonotype showed up many times. The chain recombines TRBV20-1 with TRBJ2-4; D is unresolved. This CDR3 contains 16 residues. Germline CDR1 reads DFQATT; CDR2 reads SNEGSKA (reference sequence). Trimming stripped 3 bases from V and 0 bases from J, with 15 bases between. CDR3 sequence (DNA): TGCAGTGCTAGGCTCCGGCCGGAACTAGCCAAAAACATTCAGTACTTC. Translated, it gives CSARLRPELAKNIQYF.

This clonotype was observed at least ten times. The chain has TRBV7-8 and TRBJ1-3; D is undetermined. With 8 bases removed from V and 0 bases from J, the gap between germline ends came to 8 bases. Germline V gives CDR1 SGHVS, CDR2 FQNEAQ. CDR3 size: 13 residues. This CDR3 is CASAQDSGNTIYF. In DNA, the CDR3 is TGTGCCAGCGCCCAAGACTCTGGAAACACCATATATTTT.

This clonotype was recorded a few times. The V call is TRBV4-2, the J call TRBJ1-1; D might be TRBD1 (6 bases). V was trimmed by 0 bases and J by 5 bases, leaving 13 bases between them. Germline CDR1 reads LGHNA; CDR2 reads YNFKEQ. There are 15 residues in the CDR3. CDR3 DNA: TGTGCCAGCAGCCAAGATGGGGGGGGCGCGACTGAAGCTTTCTTT. Its translation: CASSQDGGGATEAFF.

The chain couples TRBV18 to TRBJ2-3, with 9 bases aligning to TRBD1. The V and J ends lost 3 bases and 5 bases, in that order; junction bases with no gene match: 3. The CDR3 extends over 14 amino acids. Germline assignment: CDR1 KGHSH and CDR2 LQKENI. CDR3 sequence: CASSPSGQGDTQYF. In DNA form, the CDR3 reads TGTGCCAGCTCACCCTCGGGACAGGGAGATACGCAGTATTTT.

In its sample, this clonotype was seen many times. The CDR3 region has the DNA TGTGCCAGCAGCCTATCTTCCAACAATGAGCAGTTCTTC. It is translated as CASSLSSNNEQFF. V is TRBV6-2 or TRBV6-3 and J is TRBJ2-1; D call uncertain. V was cut by 6 bases and J by 5 bases, with 11 bases left in between. Per the germline V gene, CDR1 is MNHEY and CDR2 is SVGEGT. This CDR3 region has 13 residues.

This clonotype was counted ten times or more. The genes are TRBV29-1 and TRBJ2-5, with 10 bases that match TRBD2. Per the germline V gene, CDR1 is SQVTM and CDR2 is ANQGSEA. The CDR3 loop spans 16 amino acids. V lost 1 base, J lost 4 bases, and 9 bases stayed unmatched. CDR3 nucleotides: TGCAGCGTTGAAGCCCTCGGGACTAGCGAATCAGAGACCCAGTACTTC. Its protein is CSVEALGTSESETQYF.

This clonotype has just a few counts. CDR3 residues: CASSFGENYGYTF. The CDR3 DNA is TGTGCCAGCAGTTTTGGGGAAAACTATGGCTACACCTTC. The rearrangement links TRBV12-3 or TRBV12-4 to TRBJ1-2, with D uncertain. The CDR3 contains 13 residues. The germline V and J ends were trimmed by 3 bases and 2 bases, with 7 bases remaining between them.

The V gene is TRBV10-2, the J gene TRBJ2-7; D is unclear. Trimming removed 4 bases at V and 6 bases at J, with 13 bases between. CDR3 length: 13 residues. From germline, CDR1 is WSHSY and CDR2 SAAADI. As DNA, the CDR3 is TGCGCCAGCAGTGGGGCTCCAACGGGCGAGCAGTACTTC. This codes for CASSGAPTGEQYF.

This clonotype was recorded a few times. This chain joins TRBV23-1 and TRBJ2-1; 10 bases line up with TRBD1. TRBV23-1 is flagged as an ORF with uncertain function. The CDR3 sequence is 20 residues long. Germline trimming cut 0 bases from V and 3 bases from J; bases unmatched to any gene: 14. The CDR3 here is CASSQSRDRGYILGYNEQFF. The CDR3 DNA is TGCGCCAGCAGTCAATCCCGGGACAGGGGATACATCCTGGGCTACAATGAGCAGTTCTTC.

This clonotype was seen more than once but under ten times. The V gene is TRBV28, the J gene TRBJ2-7; D call uncertain. Germline values: CDR1 MDHEN, CDR2 SYDVKM. This CDR3 comprises 14 residues. Trimming left V 2 bases short and J 4 bases short, with 12 bases between. The CDR3 coding sequence is TGTGCCAGCAGTTTAATCGGTCCCACTTACGAGCAGTACTTC. Its translation is CASSLIGPTYEQYF. The variable domain in full, with the rest retrieved from reference TRBV28 and TRBJ2-7, is DVKVTQSSRYLVKRTGEKVFLECVQDMDHENMFWYRQDPGLGLRLIYFSYDVKMKEKGDIPEGYSVSREKKERFSLILESASTNQTSMYLCASSLIGPTYEQYFGPGTRLTVT.